The T cell receptor (beta chain) under discussion was sequenced for a study of blood T cells in healthy people across ages. Findings and caveats of the study: Relative to aged donors, long-lived donors carried more naive CD4+ cells and displayed higher diversity.

About this clonotype itself: The antigen is unknown.

CDR1 and CDR2 (germline): SGHVS, FQNEAQ. V shed 4 bases and J shed 0 bases, with 16 bases lying between them. The CDR3 loop spans 18 amino acids. Alongside a J-beta primer mix, a sample-barcoded 5' primer served in a second PCR lasting roughly 6 to 11 cycles. TCRdb re-called the 5' RACE reads with MiXCR, one entry per CDR3 protein. The sample shows fewer than 650,000 distinct CDR3 sequences, roughly a quarter of them seen only once. These data were likewise used in another study, on T cells of mothers and their children. This second report adds: The TCR beta CDR3 read count exceeded 9 million for each mother and was about 3.1 million for each child. Thymic selection molds TCR recombination output in a comparable way in related and unrelated pairs. A slight, non-significant increase in overlap was found for related mother-child pairs relative to unrelated pairs.

This TCR came from a boy between 2 and 10 years old in good health. This chain links TRBV7-8 with TRBJ2-6; D may be TRBD1 (6 bases). Sequenced material: blood. The CDR3 nucleotides read TGTGCCAGCAGCTACGACACGGGACAAGTCTCTGGGGCCAACGTCCTGACTTTC. Residues: CASSYDTGQVSGANVLTF. The variable domain in full, with the rest retrieved from reference TRBV7-8 and TRBJ2-6, is GAGVSQSPRYKVAKRGQDVALRCDPISGHVSLFWYQQALGQGPEFLTYFQNEAQLDKSGLPSDRFFAERPEGSVSTLKIQRTQQEDSAVYLCASSYDTGQVSGANVLTFGAGSRLTVL.